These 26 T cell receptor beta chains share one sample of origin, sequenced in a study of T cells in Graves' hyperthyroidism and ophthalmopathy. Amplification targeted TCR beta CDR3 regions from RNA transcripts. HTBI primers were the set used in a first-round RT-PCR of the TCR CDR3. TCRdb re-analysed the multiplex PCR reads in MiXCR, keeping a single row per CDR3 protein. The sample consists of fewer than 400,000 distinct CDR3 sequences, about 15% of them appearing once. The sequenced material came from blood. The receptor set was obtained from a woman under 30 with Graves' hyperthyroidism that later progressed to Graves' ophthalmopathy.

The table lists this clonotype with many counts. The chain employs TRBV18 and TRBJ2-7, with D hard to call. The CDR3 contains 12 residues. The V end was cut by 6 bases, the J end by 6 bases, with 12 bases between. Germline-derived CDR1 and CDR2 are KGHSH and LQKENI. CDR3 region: CASSVRVAEQYF. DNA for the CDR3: TGTGCCAGCTCTGTGCGAGTGGCCGAGCAGTACTTC.

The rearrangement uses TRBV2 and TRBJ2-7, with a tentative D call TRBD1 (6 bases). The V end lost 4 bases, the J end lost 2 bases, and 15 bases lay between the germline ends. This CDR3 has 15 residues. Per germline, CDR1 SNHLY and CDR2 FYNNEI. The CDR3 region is CASSAYGGGPYEQYF. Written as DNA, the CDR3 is TGTGCCAGCAGTGCGTATGGGGGCGGACCCTACGAGCAGTACTTC.

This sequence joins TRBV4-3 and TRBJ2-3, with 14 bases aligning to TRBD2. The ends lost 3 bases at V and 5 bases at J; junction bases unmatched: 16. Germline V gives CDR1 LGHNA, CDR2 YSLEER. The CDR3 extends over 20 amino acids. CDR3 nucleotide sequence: TGCGCCAGCAGCCATGGACAGACCGGGACTAGCGGGAGACACGGAGATACGCAGTATTTT. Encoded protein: CASSHGQTGTSGRHGDTQYF.

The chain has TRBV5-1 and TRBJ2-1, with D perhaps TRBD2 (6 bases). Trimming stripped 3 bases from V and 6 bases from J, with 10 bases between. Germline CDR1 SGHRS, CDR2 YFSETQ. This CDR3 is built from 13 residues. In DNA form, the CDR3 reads TGCGCCAGCAGCTCGGGACTCTTCAATGAGCAGTTCTTC. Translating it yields CASSSGLFNEQFF.

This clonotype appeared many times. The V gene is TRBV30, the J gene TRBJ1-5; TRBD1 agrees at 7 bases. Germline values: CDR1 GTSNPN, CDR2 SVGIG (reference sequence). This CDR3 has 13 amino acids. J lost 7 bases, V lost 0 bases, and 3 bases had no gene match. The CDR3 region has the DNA TGTGCCTGGAGTGTACGAGGGGGCCAGCCCCAGCATTTT. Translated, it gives CAWSVRGGQPQHF.

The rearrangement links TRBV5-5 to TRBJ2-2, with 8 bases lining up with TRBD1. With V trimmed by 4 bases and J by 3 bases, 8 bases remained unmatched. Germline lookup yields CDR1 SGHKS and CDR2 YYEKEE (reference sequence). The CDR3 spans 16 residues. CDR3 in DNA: TGTGCCAGCAGCCCGCTCAGGGGGCCCCACACCGGGGAGCTGTTTTTT. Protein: CASSPLRGPHTGELFF.

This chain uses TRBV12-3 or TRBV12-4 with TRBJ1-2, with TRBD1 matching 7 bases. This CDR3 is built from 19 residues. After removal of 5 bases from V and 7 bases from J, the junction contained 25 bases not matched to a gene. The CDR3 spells CASSIRIRDRGWFWTGYTF. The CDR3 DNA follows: TGTGCCAGCAGTATAAGAATCCGGGACAGAGGATGGTTTTGGACTGGCTACACCTTC.

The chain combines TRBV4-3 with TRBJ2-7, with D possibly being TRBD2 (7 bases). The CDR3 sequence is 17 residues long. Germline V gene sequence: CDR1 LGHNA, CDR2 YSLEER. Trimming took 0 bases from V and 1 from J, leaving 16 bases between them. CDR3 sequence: CASSQDRGAGISYEQYF. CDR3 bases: TGCGCCAGCAGCCAAGATCGGGGGGCCGGCATTTCCTACGAGCAGTACTTC.

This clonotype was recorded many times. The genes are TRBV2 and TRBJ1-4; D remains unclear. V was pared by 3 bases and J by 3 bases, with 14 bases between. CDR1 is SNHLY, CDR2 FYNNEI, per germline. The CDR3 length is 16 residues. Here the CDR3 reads CASSDFRVPANEKLFF. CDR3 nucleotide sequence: TGTGCCAGCAGTGATTTTCGAGTTCCTGCTAATGAAAAACTGTTTTTT. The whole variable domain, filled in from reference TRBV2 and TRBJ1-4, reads EPEVTQTPSHQVTQMGQEVILRCVPISNHLYFYWYRQILGQKVEFLVSFYNNEISEKSEIFDDQFSVERPDGSNFTLKIRSTKLEDSAMYFCASSDFRVPANEKLFFGSGTQLSVL.

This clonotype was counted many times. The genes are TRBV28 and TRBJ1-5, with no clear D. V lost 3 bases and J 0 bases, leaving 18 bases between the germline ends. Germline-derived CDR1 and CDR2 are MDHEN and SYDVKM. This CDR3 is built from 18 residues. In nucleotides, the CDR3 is TGTGCCAGCAGTTTCGGTGGTCCCCCTACCTATAGCAATCAGCCCCAGCATTTT. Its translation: CASSFGGPPTYSNQPQHF.

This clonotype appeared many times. This chain's CDR3 is CASGLDLLAKADTQYF. As DNA, the CDR3 is TGTGCTAGTGGTTTGGACTTACTAGCGAAGGCAGATACGCAGTATTTT. The chain is built from TRBV12-5 and TRBJ2-3; 7 bases line up with TRBD2. The ends lost 1 base at V and 4 bases at J; junction bases unmatched: 8. The CDR3 totals 16 residues. The germline gives CDR1 LGHNT, CDR2 FRNRAP.

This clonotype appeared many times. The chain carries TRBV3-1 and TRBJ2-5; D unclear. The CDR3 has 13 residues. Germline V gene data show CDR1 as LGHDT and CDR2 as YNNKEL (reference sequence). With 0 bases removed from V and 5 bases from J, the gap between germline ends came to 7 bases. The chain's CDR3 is CASSQEVLETQYF. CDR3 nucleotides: TGTGCCAGCAGCCAAGAAGTTCTCGAGACCCAGTACTTC.

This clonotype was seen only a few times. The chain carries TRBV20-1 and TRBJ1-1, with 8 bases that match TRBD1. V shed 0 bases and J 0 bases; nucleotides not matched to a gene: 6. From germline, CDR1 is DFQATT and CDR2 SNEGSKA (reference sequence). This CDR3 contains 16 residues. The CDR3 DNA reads TGCAGTGCTAGAGATCCCCGACAGGGGATGAACACTGAAGCTTTCTTT. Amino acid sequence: CSARDPRQGMNTEAFF.

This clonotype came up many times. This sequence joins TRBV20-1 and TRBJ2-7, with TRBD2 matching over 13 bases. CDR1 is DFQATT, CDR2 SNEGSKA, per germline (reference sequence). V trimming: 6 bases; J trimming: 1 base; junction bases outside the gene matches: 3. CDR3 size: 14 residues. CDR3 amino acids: CSAMGLAGSYEQYF. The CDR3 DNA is TGCAGTGCCATGGGACTAGCGGGATCCTACGAGCAGTACTTC.

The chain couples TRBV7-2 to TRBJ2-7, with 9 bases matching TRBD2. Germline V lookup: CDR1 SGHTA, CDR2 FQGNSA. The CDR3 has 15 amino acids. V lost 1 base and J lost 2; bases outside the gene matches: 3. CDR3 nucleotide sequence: TGTGCCAGCAGCTTAGGTAGCGGGAGCCCCTACGAGCAGTACTTC. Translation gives CASSLGSGSPYEQYF.

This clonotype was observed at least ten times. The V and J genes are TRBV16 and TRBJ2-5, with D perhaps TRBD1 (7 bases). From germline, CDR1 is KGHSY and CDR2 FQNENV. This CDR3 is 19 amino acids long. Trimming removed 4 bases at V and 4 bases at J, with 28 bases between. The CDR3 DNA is TGTGCCAGCAGCCGGGGACAGTCCTTGGAGCGGGTCTCCCGAGAGACCCAGTACTTC. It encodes CASSRGQSLERVSRETQYF.

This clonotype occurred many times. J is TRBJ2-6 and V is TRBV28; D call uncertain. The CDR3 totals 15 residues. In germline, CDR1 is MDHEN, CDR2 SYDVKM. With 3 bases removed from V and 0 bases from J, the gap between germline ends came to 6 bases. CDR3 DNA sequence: TGTGCCAGCAGTTTTCACGGCTCTGGGGCCAACGTCCTGACTTTC. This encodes CASSFHGSGANVLTF.

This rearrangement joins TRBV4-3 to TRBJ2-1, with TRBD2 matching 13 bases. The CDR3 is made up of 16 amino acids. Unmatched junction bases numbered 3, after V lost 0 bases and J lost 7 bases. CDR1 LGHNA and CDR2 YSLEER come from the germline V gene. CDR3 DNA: TGCGCCAGCAGCCAAGAACCGGGACTAGCGGGGAATGAGCAGTTCTTC. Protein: CASSQEPGLAGNEQFF.

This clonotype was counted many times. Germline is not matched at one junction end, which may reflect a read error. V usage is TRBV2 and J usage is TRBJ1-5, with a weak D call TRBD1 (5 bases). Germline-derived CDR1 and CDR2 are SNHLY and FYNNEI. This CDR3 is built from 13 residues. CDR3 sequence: CASSAGQSQPQHF. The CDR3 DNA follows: TGTGCCAGTAGTGCAGGGCAGAGTCAGCCCCAGCATTTT.

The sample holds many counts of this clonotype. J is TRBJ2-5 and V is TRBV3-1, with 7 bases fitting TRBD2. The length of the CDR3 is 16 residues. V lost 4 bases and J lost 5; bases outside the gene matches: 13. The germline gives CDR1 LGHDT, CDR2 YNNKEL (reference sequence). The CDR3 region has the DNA TGTGCCAGCAGCCTAGAAGAGCGGGAAATGTCGGAGACCCAGTACTTC. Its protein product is CASSLEEREMSETQYF.

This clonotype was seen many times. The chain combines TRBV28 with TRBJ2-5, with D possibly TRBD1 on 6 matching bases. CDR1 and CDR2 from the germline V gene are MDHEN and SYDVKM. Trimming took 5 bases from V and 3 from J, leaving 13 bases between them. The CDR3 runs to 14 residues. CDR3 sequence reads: CASSRPTGEETQYF. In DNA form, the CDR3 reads TGTGCCAGCAGTCGCCCGACAGGTGAAGAGACCCAGTACTTC.

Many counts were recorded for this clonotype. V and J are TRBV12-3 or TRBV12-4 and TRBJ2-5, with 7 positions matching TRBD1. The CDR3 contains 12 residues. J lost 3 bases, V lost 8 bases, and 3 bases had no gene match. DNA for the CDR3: TGTGCCAGCGGAGACAGGGAAGAGACCCAGTACTTC. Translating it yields CASGDREETQYF.

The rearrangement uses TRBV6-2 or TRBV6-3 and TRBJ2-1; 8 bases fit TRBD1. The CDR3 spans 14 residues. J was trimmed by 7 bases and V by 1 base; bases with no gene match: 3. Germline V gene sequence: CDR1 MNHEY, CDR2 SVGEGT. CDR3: CASSYLRQGNEQFF. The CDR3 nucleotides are TGTGCCAGCAGTTACTTAAGACAGGGGAATGAGCAGTTCTTC.

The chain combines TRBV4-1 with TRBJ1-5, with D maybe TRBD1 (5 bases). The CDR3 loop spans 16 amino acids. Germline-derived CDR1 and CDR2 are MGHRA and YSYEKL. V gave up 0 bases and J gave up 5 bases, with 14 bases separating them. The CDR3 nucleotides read TGCGCCAGCAGCCAAGAGGGGCCAGGAAGGGATCAGCCCCAGCATTTT. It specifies CASSQEGPGRDQPQHF.

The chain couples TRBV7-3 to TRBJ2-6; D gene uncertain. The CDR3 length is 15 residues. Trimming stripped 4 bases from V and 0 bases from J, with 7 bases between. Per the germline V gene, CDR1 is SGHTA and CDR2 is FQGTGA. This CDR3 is CASSSLNSGANVLTF. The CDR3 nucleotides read TGTGCCAGCAGCTCATTGAACTCTGGGGCCAACGTCCTGACTTTC.

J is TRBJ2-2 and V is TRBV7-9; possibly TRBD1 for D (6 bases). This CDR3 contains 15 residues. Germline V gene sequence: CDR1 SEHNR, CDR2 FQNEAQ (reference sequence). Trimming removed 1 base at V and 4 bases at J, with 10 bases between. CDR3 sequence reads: CASSLDRVTTGELFF. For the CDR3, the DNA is TGTGCCAGCAGCTTAGACAGGGTGACCACCGGGGAGCTGTTTTTT. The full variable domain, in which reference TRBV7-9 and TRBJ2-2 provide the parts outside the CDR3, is DTGVSQNPRHKITKRGQNVTFRCDPISEHNRLYWYRQTLGQGPEFLTYFQNEAQLEKSRLLSDRFSAERPKGSFSTLEIQRTEQGDSAMYLCASSLDRVTTGELFFGEGSRLTVL.